This T cell receptor (beta chain) was profiled in a study of graft-versus-host responses after intestinal transplantation. V lost 1 base and J lost 5, with 9 bases in between. This CDR3 is 14 amino acids long. Germline V gene sequence: CDR1 SGHRS, CDR2 YFSETQ. Assay: immunoSEQ multiplex PCR; the TCRdb copy retains only in-frame clones and omits some. The sample lists 20,000 to 30,000 clones, under 45% occurring once. This clone showed up just a few times. V gene TRBV5-1 combines with J gene TRBJ2-2, with unresolved D. This clonotype was sampled from a human patient who received an intestinal transplant. The sequences come from alloreactive CD4+ T cells from a mixed lymphocyte reaction culture, collected before intestinal transplant. As for subset: CFSE-low proliferating T cells sorted from approximately 6-day pre-transplant mixed lymphocyte reaction (GvH or HvG direction). The CDR3 DNA follows: TGCGCCAGCAGCTTGAACAGCCTTACCGGGGAGCTGTTTTTT. Its translation: CASSLNSLTGELFF.